This T cell receptor (beta chain) was found in a study of neurological immune-mediated disorders. The time point is: longitudinal time-point 1 (baseline). This clonotype was recorded many times. MiXCR, applied by TCRdb to the 5' RACE reads, yields one record per CDR3 protein. In the table there are about 71,000 distinct CDR3 sequences, roughly 15% of which are singletons. CDR3 size: 12 residues. Trimming left V 5 bases short and J 13 bases short, with 17 bases between. Germline CDR1 and CDR2: MDHEN and SYDVKM. Sequenced input: PBMCs. This receptor was identified in a female donor with HTLV-1-associated myelopathy (HAM/TSP). The chain joins TRBV28 to TRBJ1-1; tentative D call: TRBD1 (5 bases). The CDR3 DNA is TGTGCCAGCAGTCAAGGGGTCCTCAGGGTTTTCTTT. It specifies CASSQGVLRVFF.